This T cell receptor (beta chain) was captured in a study of human T cells and chemical hapten exposure. Study-level background: Upper back patch tests used 0.01% DPC, scored after 6 days.

The CDR3 sequence is 15 residues long. Germline values: CDR1 SGHRS, CDR2 YFSETQ. V lost 3 bases and J lost 2; bases outside the gene matches: 5. This clonotype appeared a few times. Original handling: Counting gave a median of around 96,000 TCRs per sample, with values ranging from roughly 20,000 to 700,000. In TCRdb, the RACE reads were re-called with MiXCR into one record per CDR3 protein. The V and J calls were determined by TCRdb, not by the authors. The repertoire holds around 56,000 distinct CDR3 sequences, with more than 8% as singletons. Sample time point: pre-sensitization, week 0. Treatment here: therapeutic diphenylcyclopropenone sensitization with weekly scalp DPC. The study enrolled 18 to 70-year-old alopecia patients suitable for DPC.

This material consisted of whole blood, taken in connection with sensitization to the hapten diphenylcyclopropenone (DPC). The rearrangement joins TRBV5-1 to TRBJ2-7, with 10 nucleotides matching TRBD2. The sequence was obtained from a man aged 35-49 years with alopecia areata. Some clones in this sample may be carry-over from other donors' samples. CDR3 sequence (DNA): TGCGCCAGCAGCTCTTGGACTAGCGGCACCTACGAGCAGTACTTC. Translating it yields CASSSWTSGTYEQYF.